This T cell receptor beta chain was captured in a study of T cell clonality in common variable immunodeficiency. Study-wide results and limits: Fewer TCRbeta clones were shared among CVID subjects than controls. Fewer deletions and N-nucleotide insertions were reportedly seen in common variable immunodeficiency TCR beta sequences.

Profiled with immunoSEQ multiplex PCR; TCRdb holds only in-frame clones, not every one. This sample carries fewer than 75,000 clones, none of them present only once. Each donor provided about 5 to 8 ml of heparinized whole blood. The table lists this clone with many counts. Its specificity is not known. The sequencing input was peripheral blood mononuclear cells. The receptor's source is a person aged 18 to 70 in good health.

The sequenced CDR3 bases are TGTGCCAGCAGCTTAGGGACATACAAAGAGACC. Translated, it gives CASSLGTYKET. The whole CDR3 protein is CASSLGTYKETQYF. The chain employs TRBV7-9 and TRBJ2-5, with D tentatively TRBD1 (5 bases). The read stops 3 residues short of the end of the CDR3; the missing end is completed from the germline J gene. Germline CDR1 reads SEHNR; CDR2 reads FQNEAQ (reference sequence). This CDR3 contains 14 residues. V lost 1 base, J lost 3 bases, and 9 bases lay in between.